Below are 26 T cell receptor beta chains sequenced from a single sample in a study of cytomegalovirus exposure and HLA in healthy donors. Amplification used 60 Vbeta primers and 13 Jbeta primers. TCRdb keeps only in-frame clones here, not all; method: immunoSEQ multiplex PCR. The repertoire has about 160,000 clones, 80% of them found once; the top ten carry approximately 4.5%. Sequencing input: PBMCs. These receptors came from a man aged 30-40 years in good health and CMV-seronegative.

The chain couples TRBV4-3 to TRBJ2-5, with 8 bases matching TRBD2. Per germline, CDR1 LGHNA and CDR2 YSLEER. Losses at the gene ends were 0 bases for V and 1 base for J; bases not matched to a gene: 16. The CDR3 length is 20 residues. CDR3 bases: TGCGCCAGCAGCCAAGAAATGGTCGGGCGGGGGGCCAACGTCCAAGAGACCCAGTACTTC. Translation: CASSQEMVGRGANVQETQYF.

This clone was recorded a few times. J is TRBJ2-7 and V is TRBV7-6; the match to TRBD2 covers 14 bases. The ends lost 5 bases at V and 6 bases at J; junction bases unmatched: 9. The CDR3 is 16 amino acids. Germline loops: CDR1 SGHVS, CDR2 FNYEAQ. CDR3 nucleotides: TGTGCCAGCAGCCAGGGACTAGCGGGAGTAGTCGGCGAGCAGTACTTC. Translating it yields CASSQGLAGVVGEQYF. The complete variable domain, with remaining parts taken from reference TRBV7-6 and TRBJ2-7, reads GAGVSQSPRYKVTKRGQDVALRCDPISGHVSLYWYRQALGQGPEFLTYFNYEAQQDKSGLPNDRFSAERPEGSISTLTIQRTEQRDSAMYRCASSQGLAGVVGEQYFGPGTRLTVT.

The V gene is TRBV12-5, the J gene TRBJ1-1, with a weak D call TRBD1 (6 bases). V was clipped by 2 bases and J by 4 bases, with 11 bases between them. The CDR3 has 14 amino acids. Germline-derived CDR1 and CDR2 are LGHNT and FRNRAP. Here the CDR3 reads CASGLRQGSTEAFF. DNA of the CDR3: TGTGCTAGTGGTTTGAGGCAGGGGTCCACTGAAGCTTTCTTT.

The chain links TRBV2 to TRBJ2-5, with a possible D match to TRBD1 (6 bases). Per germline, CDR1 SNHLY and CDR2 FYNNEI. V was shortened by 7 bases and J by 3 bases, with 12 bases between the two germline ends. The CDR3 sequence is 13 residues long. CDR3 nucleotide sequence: TGTGCCAGCACCGCCGGACAGAAAGAGACCCAGTACTTC. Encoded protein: CASTAGQKETQYF.

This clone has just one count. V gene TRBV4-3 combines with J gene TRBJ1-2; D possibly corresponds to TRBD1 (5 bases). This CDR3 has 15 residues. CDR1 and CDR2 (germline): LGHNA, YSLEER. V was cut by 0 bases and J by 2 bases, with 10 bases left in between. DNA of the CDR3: TGCGCCAGCAGCCAAGATTGGGGGGGAAACTATGGCTACACCTTC. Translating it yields CASSQDWGGNYGYTF.

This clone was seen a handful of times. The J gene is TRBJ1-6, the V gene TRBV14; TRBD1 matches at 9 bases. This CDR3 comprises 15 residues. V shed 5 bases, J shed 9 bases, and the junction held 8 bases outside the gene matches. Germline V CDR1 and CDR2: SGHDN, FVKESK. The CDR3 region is CASSTLGTGTSPLHF. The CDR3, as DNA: TGTGCCAGCAGCACCTTGGGGACAGGGACTTCACCCCTCCACTTT.

This CDR3 is CASSTGMNTEAFF. The CDR3 DNA reads TGTGCCAGTTCGACAGGTATGAACACTGAAGCTTTCTTT. The gene calls are TRBV6-1 and TRBJ1-1, with D possibly being TRBD1 (6 bases). The V gene's germline CDR1 is MNHNS and CDR2 SASEGT. V lost 9 bases, J lost 0 bases, and 11 bases lay in between. CDR3 size: 13 residues.

CDR3 nucleotide sequence: TGTGCCAGCAGCCGAACGGCAGGGCCCACAACTAATGAAAAACTGTTTTTT. It specifies CASSRTAGPTTNEKLFF. The chain joins TRBV5-4 to TRBJ1-4, with a weak D call TRBD1 (5 bases). The germline V and J ends were trimmed by 4 bases and 0 bases, with 16 bases remaining between them. Per the germline V gene, CDR1 is SGHNT and CDR2 is YYREEE (reference sequence). The CDR3 has 17 residues. Supplemented by reference TRBV5-4 and TRBJ1-4, the full variable domain reads ETGVTQSPTHLIKTRGQQVTLRCSSQSGHNTVSWYQQALGQGPQFIFQYYREEENGRGNFPPRFSGLQFPNYSSELNVNALELDDSALYLCASSRTAGPTTNEKLFFGSGTQLSVL.

The chain's CDR3 is CASSYSPNYEQYF. In DNA form, the CDR3 reads TGTGCCAGCAGTTACTCCCCCAACTACGAGCAGTACTTC. V and J are TRBV6-5 and TRBJ2-7; the D is unclear. CDR1 and CDR2 from the germline V gene are MNHEY and SVGAGI. This CDR3 has 13 residues. Trimming took off 0 bases at V and 3 bases at J, with 6 bases between the two ends.

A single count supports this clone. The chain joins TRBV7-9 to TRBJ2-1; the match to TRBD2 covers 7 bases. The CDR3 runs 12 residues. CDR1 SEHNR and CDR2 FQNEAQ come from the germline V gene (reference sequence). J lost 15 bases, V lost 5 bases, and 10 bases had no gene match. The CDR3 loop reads CASSRGGTHGFF. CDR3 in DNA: TGTGCCAGCAGCAGGGGAGGGACCCATGGGTTCTTC.

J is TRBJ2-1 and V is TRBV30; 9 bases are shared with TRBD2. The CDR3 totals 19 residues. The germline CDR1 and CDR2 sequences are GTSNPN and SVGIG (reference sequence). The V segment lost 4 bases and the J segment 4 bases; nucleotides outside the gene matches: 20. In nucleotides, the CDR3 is TGTGCCTGGACCCGGGTGCGGACTGGCGGGAGGGCCGTTTACAATGAGCAGTTCTTC. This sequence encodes CAWTRVRTGGRAVYNEQFF.

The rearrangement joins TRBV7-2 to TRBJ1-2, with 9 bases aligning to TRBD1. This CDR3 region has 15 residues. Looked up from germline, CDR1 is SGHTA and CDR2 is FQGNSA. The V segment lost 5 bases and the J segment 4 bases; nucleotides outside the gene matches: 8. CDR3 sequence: CASSPRQGVLYGYTF. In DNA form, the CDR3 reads TGTGCCAGCAGCCCTCGACAGGGGGTGCTCTATGGCTACACCTTC.

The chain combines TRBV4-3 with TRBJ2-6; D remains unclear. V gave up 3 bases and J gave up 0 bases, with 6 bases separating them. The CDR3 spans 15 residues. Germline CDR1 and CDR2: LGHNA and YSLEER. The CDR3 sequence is CASSHDNSGANVLTF. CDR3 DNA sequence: TGCGCCAGCAGCCACGACAACTCTGGGGCCAACGTCCTGACTTTC.

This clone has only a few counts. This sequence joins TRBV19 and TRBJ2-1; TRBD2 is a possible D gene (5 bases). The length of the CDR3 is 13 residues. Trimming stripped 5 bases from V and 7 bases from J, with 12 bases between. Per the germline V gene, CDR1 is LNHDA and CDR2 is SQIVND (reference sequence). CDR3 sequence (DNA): TGTGCCAGTAGTCTGGCTAGCTGGAATGAGCAGTTCTTC. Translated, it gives CASSLASWNEQFF.

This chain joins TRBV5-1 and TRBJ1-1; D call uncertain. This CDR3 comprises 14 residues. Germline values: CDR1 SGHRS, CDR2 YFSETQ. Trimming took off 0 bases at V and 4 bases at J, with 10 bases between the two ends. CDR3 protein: CASSLGQSFTEAFF. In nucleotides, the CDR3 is TGCGCCAGCAGCTTGGGGCAGTCATTCACTGAAGCTTTCTTT.

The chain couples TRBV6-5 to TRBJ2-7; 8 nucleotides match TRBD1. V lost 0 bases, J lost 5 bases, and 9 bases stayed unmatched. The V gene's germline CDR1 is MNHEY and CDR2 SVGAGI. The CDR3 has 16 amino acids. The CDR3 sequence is CASSYSIRQGNNEQYF. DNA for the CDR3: TGTGCCAGCAGTTACTCCATCCGACAGGGGAATAACGAGCAGTACTTC.

The CDR3 reads CASSPTWGEKLFF. CDR3 DNA sequence: TGTGCCAGCTCACCCACATGGGGCGAAAAACTGTTTTTT. V gene TRBV18 combines with J gene TRBJ1-4, with D maybe TRBD1 (5 bases). This CDR3 has 13 amino acids. In germline, CDR1 is KGHSH, CDR2 LQKENI. Trimming left V 3 bases short and J 8 bases short, with 10 bases between.

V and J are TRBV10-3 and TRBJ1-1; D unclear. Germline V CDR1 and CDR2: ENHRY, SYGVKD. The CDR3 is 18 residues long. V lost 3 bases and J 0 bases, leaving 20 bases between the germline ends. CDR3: CAISDPEGGRELNTEAFF. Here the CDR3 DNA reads TGTGCCATCAGTGACCCCGAGGGAGGGAGGGAGCTGAACACTGAAGCTTTCTTT.

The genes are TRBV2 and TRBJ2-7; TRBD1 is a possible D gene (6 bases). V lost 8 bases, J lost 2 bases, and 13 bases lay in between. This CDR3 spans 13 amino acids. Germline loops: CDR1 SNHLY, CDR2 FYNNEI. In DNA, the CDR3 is TGTGCCAGCCTAGCTCAGGGGCCCTACGAGCAGTACTTC. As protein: CASLAQGPYEQYF.

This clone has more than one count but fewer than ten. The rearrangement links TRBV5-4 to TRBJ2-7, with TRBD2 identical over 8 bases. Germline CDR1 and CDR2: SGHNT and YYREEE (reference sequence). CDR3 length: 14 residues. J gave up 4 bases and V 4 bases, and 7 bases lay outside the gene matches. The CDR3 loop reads CASSPGRGGYEQYF. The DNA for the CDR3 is TGTGCCAGCAGCCCCGGACGGGGGGGTTACGAGCAGTACTTC.

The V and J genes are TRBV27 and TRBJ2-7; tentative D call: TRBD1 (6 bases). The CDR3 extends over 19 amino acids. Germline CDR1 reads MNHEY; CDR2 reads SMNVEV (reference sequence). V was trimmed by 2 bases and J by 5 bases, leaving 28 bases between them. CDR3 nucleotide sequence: TGTGCCAGCAGTTTACAAGGGGGACCGAGGCTCGCCCTACTGAACGAGCAGTACTTC. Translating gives CASSLQGGPRLALLNEQYF.

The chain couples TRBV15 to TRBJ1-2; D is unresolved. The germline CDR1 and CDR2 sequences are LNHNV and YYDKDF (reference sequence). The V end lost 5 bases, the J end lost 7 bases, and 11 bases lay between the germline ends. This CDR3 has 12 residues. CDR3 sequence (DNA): TGTGCCACCAGCTCCTACGCGAGTGGCTACACCTTC. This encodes CATSSYASGYTF.

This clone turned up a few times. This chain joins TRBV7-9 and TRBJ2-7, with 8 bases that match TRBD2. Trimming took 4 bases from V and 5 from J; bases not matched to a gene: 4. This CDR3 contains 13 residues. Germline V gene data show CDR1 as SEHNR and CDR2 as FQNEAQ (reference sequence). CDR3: CASSWGTRDEQYF. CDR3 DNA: TGTGCCAGCAGCTGGGGGACTAGGGACGAGCAGTACTTC.

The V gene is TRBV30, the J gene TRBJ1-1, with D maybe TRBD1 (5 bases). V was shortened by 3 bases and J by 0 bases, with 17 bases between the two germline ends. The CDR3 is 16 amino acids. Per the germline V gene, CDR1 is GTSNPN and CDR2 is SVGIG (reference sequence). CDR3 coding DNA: TGTGCCTGGAGGGGGCAGAGCTTTTCGATGAACACTGAAGCTTTCTTT. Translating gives CAWRGQSFSMNTEAFF.

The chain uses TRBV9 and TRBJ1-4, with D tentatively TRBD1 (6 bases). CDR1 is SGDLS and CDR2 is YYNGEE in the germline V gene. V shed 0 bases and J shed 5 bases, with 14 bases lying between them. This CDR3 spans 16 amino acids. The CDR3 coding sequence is TGTGCCAGCAGCGTAGGGCCTATGGGGGCGAATGAAAAACTGTTTTTT. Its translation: CASSVGPMGANEKLFF.

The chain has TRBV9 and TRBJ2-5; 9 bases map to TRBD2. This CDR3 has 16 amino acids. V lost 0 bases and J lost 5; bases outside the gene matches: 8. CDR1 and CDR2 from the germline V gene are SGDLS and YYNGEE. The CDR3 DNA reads TGTGCCAGCAGCGTAGGGGGCGGGGGGGCTTTGGAGACCCAGTACTTC. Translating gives CASSVGGGGALETQYF.